This T cell receptor (beta chain) came from a study of cytotoxic CD8 clonotypes in ibrutinib-treated CLL. Frozen-stored PBMCs produced 1.5 to 2.5 micrograms of genomic DNA for TCR beta libraries. In this sample, this clone turned up once. Its antigen is not identified. Germline V gene data show CDR1 as SGHTA and CDR2 as FQGNSA. The ends were cut back, 5 bases at V and 0 bases at J, with 11 bases in the middle. This CDR3 comprises 14 residues. Profiled with immunoSEQ multiplex PCR; TCRdb holds only in-frame clones, not every one. This sample has tens of thousands of clones, with 71% found just once. General study results and limits: Clonality increased at ibrutinib response, then returned toward baseline at progression. T-cell clonality at baseline went above that of age-matched healthy donors and rose and fell with circulating CD8+ T-cell counts.

This sample comprised PBMCs, obtained after 12 months of ibrutinib treatment. The sequence was collected from a human donor with chronic lymphocytic leukemia. This chain links TRBV7-2 with TRBJ2-7, with a possible D match to TRBD2 (6 bases). Here the CDR3 DNA reads TGTGCCAGCAGCGTGGACTATTTCTCCTACGAGCAGTACTTC. Amino acid sequence: CASSVDYFSYEQYF.